The T cell receptor (beta chain) described here comes from a study of blood T cells in healthy people across ages (dated by TCRdb to the mid-2010s). With respect to the entire study: In model experiments, template switching captured roughly one uniquely barcoded TCR beta cDNA molecule for every two T cells. Four age groups were formed from the donors: young (average around 15 years), middle-aged (approximately 39), aged (roughly 59) and long-lived (around 82). Donors of different ages were randomly distributed across sequencing lanes to avoid experimental bias. To track age-related changes in TCR beta repertoire diversity, the study relied on deep sequencing normalized with unique cDNA molecular identifiers. Using the same blood draw, the study looked at two additional independent replicas of 1 million unique cDNA reads for two donors, one aged 18 to 30 and the other aged 80 or older.

The germline V gene (reference sequence) supplies CDR1 SGHAT and CDR2 FQDESV. Counted from cysteine to phenylalanine, this CDR3 has 14 amino acids. Only CDR3 DNA remains: 42 bases, in frame from the first base. V lost 0 bases and J lost 6 bases, and the count of bases not matched to a germline gene is 2. Study-wide conclusions, independent of this receptor: Total diversity estimates from one million sequenced T cells were considered lower bounds and underestimates. As age increased, observed TCR beta diversity per million T cells dropped in a roughly linear way, and a significant reduction was already evident by age 40. Donor CMV infection status was unknown, potentially confounding age-related changes in expanded clonotypes. Compared with the aged group, the long-lived group had more naive CD4+ T cells, fewer expanded clones and increased TCR diversity, suggesting age selection. Observed TCR beta diversity correlated strongly with the percentage of naive T cells measured by flow cytometry. Because profiling used bulk unsorted PBMCs, naive and antigen-experienced compartments could not be compared conclusively.

Library preparation was by 5' RACE. The reads were generated on an Illumina HiSeq 2500. A second about 7 to 12 cycle PCR used a sample-barcoded 5' primer and a J-beta primer mix. A template-switch 5' adaptor carrying 12 random nucleotides introduced a unique molecular identifier onto each TCR beta cDNA molecule. At least 3 million CDR3-containing paired-end reads were obtained from each sample. First-strand cDNA was synthesized from all RNA with the Mint cDNA synthesis kit, primed by a TRBC-specific oligonucleotide. Following uracil-DNA glycosylase treatment, all cDNA underwent a first 18-cycle PCR with the universal primers M1SS and BC2_uni_R. From the authors' description of their analysis: Normalization of each sample was performed by random selection of 1 million high-quality reads, each carrying a distinct molecular identifier. Reads sharing molecular identifiers were discarded rather than binned into consensus sequences. MiTCR, run with a Q25 quality threshold and the strictest error-elimination algorithm, handled CDR3 identification, clonotype clustering and error correction. A nonparametric unseen species model with Euler transformation was used to estimate lower-bound total TCR beta diversity. TCRdb reworked the public reads: Q25 trimming with fastp, MiXCR clone assembly, productive beta chains retained. Under each unique CDR3 protein, matching rows form one entry showing the most common genes and DNA. TCRdb's processing, not the study's, gives the V and J calls here. Across this sample there are approximately 800,000 distinct CDR3 sequences, with about 37% seen only once. The leading ten clones occupy 10% to 15% of the sample.

The donors were roughly 39 Caucasian individuals from Russia, aged 6 to 90 years, who were systemically healthy. Each donor gave around 9.5 milliliters of peripheral blood, collected into EDTA-treated Vacutainer tubes. Ficoll-Paque density-gradient centrifugation was used to isolate PBMCs, with at least 6.5 million per sample. Trizol reagent was used to extract total RNA from PBMCs, with at least 5.5 micrograms per sample. For every donor, an aliquot of PBMCs went through flow cytometry to measure the percentages of naive CD45RAhigh/CD27high T cells. Points on this clonotype: Its cognate antigen has yet to be identified. No much larger clonotype is one base removed from it; base qualities were not supplied.

The sequence was collected from a man aged 18 to 30 in good health. Recombination linked TRBV11-1 to TRBJ1-5, with 7 junctional bases fitting TRBD1. The sequenced sample consisted of blood. The CDR3 region: CASSLAGDSQPQHF. The nucleotide sequence reads as follows: TGTGCCAGCAGCTTAGCGGGGGACAGTCAGCCCCAGCATTTT.